This T cell receptor (beta chain) was documented in a study of cytomegalovirus exposure and HLA in healthy donors. The study's findings and limits: Cytomegalovirus association was listed for 164 TCR beta chains.

Repertoires were generated with immunoSEQ multiplex PCR, while TCRdb's copy carries only in-frame clones and drops some. The sample includes 100,000 to 150,000 clones, roughly 89% seen only once; the top ten take around 1.1%. J gave up 7 bases and V 5 bases, and 10 bases lay outside the gene matches. The germline V gene encodes CDR1 WNHNN and CDR2 SYGVQD (reference sequence). This CDR3 comprises 15 residues. Note on this clone: Its target is not known.

The rearrangement joins TRBV10-1 to TRBJ2-3, with 9 bases aligning to TRBD1. What was sequenced was PBMCs. The sequence was collected from a woman under 30 in good health and CMV-seronegative. The CDR3, as DNA: TGCGCCAGCAGTACACCGGACAGGGGCGAAAATACGCAGTATTTT. It is translated as CASSTPDRGENTQYF.